These 23 T cell receptor beta chains came from one sample sequenced in a study of T cells in localized non-small cell lung cancer. This table comes from immunoSEQ multiplex PCR, and its TCRdb copy is limited to in-frame clones, with some not included. This sample carries under 150,000 clones, around 90% of them seen once, and the ten largest clones take 1.5% to 2%. The sequencing used peripheral blood, collected before any cancer treatment. The receptors come from a female donor over 55 with stage I lung adenocarcinoma.

The V call is TRBV6-1, the J call TRBJ2-7; tentatively, D is TRBD1 (6 bases). CDR3 length: 14 amino acids. Germline CDR1 and CDR2: MNHNS and SASEGT. The germline V and J ends were trimmed by 7 bases and 1 base, with 14 bases remaining between them. CDR3 in amino acids: CASMLQGMSYEQYF. The DNA for the CDR3 is TGTGCCAGCATGTTACAGGGTATGTCCTACGAGCAGTACTTC.

The V and J genes are TRBV5-1 and TRBJ2-7; a weak D match, TRBD1 (7 bases). The germline gives CDR1 SGHRS, CDR2 YFSETQ. This CDR3 comprises 17 residues. V lost 4 bases and J 3 bases, leaving 23 bases between the germline ends. The CDR3 reads CASSSLPTGLGLYEQYF. The CDR3 nucleotides read TGCGCCAGCAGCAGCCTCCCGACAGGGTTGGGACTCTACGAGCAGTACTTC.

The chain links TRBV6-6 to TRBJ1-5; tentative D call: TRBD1 (5 bases). Germline V gene lookup returns CDR1 MNHNY and CDR2 SVGAGI (reference sequence). The CDR3 sequence is 15 residues long. V was pared by 6 bases and J by 5 bases, with 17 bases between. The CDR3 nucleotides read TGTGCCAGCAGCCCCCTGGGGCCCGGGGATCAGCCCCAGCATTTT. It yields the protein CASSPLGPGDQPQHF.

The chain has TRBV7-2 and TRBJ2-3; D remains unclear. This CDR3 is 13 amino acids long. Deletions cut 2 bases from V and 6 bases from J, with 9 bases between. Germline V gene lookup returns CDR1 SGHTA and CDR2 FQGNSA. CDR3 residues: CASSLWSPDTQYF. The CDR3 DNA reads as TGTGCCAGCAGCTTATGGAGTCCTGATACGCAGTATTTT.

This chain joins TRBV10-1 and TRBJ2-7; D tentatively fits TRBD1 or TRBD2 (5 bases each). CDR1 and CDR2 (germline): WNHNN, SYGVQD (reference sequence). CDR3 size: 12 residues. Deletions cut 3 bases from V and 6 bases from J, with 9 bases between. The CDR3 sequence: CASSDRGAEQYF. Written as DNA, the CDR3 is TGCGCCAGCAGTGATCGAGGGGCCGAGCAGTACTTC.

The chain joins TRBV27 to TRBJ2-7; unclear D gene. Between the trimmed V and J ends, which lost 5 bases and 6 bases, there was a span of 11 bases. The germline gives CDR1 MNHEY, CDR2 SMNVEV (reference sequence). The CDR3 runs to 12 residues. The CDR3 sequence: CASSLTPSEQYF. DNA of the CDR3: TGTGCCAGCAGTCTCACGCCCTCCGAGCAGTACTTC.

This clone was seen only once. The CDR3 sequence is CASSPPAGDTGELFF. Written as DNA, the CDR3 is TGTGCCAGCAGCCCCCCGGCGGGGGACACCGGGGAGCTGTTTTTT. The gene calls are TRBV9 and TRBJ2-2; 7 nucleotides line up with TRBD2. From germline, CDR1 is SGDLS and CDR2 YYNGEE. V dropped 4 bases and J dropped 3; count of bases not matched to a gene: 6. This CDR3 region has 15 residues.

The chain recombines TRBV6-5 with TRBJ2-7; D is unclear. Between the trimmed V and J ends, which lost 8 bases and 2 bases, there was a span of 7 bases. The CDR3 is 11 residues long. The germline gives CDR1 MNHEY, CDR2 SVGAGI. This chain's CDR3 is CASGKPYEQYF. For the CDR3, the DNA is TGTGCCAGCGGAAAGCCCTACGAGCAGTACTTC.

The rearrangement uses TRBV6-1 and TRBJ2-7; 10 bases fit TRBD1. Unmatched junction bases numbered 8, after V lost 8 bases and J lost 4 bases. The CDR3 runs 14 residues. Germline CDR1 is MNHNS and CDR2 is SASEGT. CDR3 loop: CASGTGQGSYEQYF. CDR3 in DNA: TGTGCCAGCGGAACGGGACAGGGGTCTTACGAGCAGTACTTC.

The sample holds a few counts of this clone. The J gene is TRBJ1-1, the V gene TRBV7-9; no clear D. Deletions cut 2 bases from V and 0 bases from J, with 13 bases between. CDR1 and CDR2 (germline): SEHNR, FQNEAQ (reference sequence). This CDR3 has 16 residues. This CDR3 is CASSLRATLLNTEAFF. The CDR3 coding sequence is TGTGCCAGCAGCTTACGAGCTACTTTGCTGAACACTGAAGCTTTCTTT.

This sequence joins TRBV4-2 and TRBJ2-2; the D gene is possibly TRBD1 (5 bases). The CDR3 has 12 amino acids. The V gene's germline CDR1 is LGHNA and CDR2 YNFKEQ. The germline V and J ends were trimmed by 5 bases and 7 bases, with 8 bases remaining between them. The CDR3 DNA is TGTGCCAGCAGCAGCCAGGGCGGGGAGCTGTTTTTT. This translates into CASSSQGGELFF.

This clone was detected only once. The V and J genes are TRBV6-5 and TRBJ2-7; 9 nucleotides agree with TRBD1. In germline, CDR1 is MNHEY, CDR2 SVGAGI. The CDR3 spans 15 residues. V shed 6 bases, J shed 6 bases, and the junction held 12 bases outside the gene matches. CDR3 region: CASSRKNRGPAEQYF. CDR3 sequence (DNA): TGTGCCAGCAGCCGTAAGAACAGGGGGCCGGCCGAGCAGTACTTC.

CDR3 loop: CASSVTSGGSLRGTDTQYF. The DNA for the CDR3 is TGTGCCAGCAGCGTAACTAGCGGGGGATCCCTGAGGGGGACAGATACGCAGTATTTT. The V gene is TRBV9, the J gene TRBJ2-3; 11 bases are a match to TRBD2. CDR1 and CDR2 (germline): SGDLS, YYNGEE. The V and J ends lost 1 base and 3 bases, in that order; junction bases with no gene match: 13. The length of the CDR3 is 19 residues.

V is TRBV11-2 and J is TRBJ2-7, with 7 bases lining up with TRBD1. The CDR3 length is 14 residues. Losses at the gene ends were 6 bases for V and 3 bases for J; bases not matched to a gene: 8. CDR1 and CDR2 (germline): SGHAT, FQNNGV. In DNA form, the CDR3 reads TGTGCCAGCAGACTTACACGACAGGGCTACGAGCAGTACTTC. Translating gives CASRLTRQGYEQYF.

The CDR3 DNA sequence: TGCGCCAGCAGGAGGACTAGCGGGACTCCTCGGGCCGGGGAGCTGTTTTTT. Translation gives CASRRTSGTPRAGELFF. The chain carries TRBV5-1 and TRBJ2-2; 12 nucleotides line up with TRBD2. Germline assignment: CDR1 SGHRS and CDR2 YFSETQ. This CDR3 has 17 amino acids. The V gene end was trimmed by 5 bases and the J gene end by 6 bases; junction bases not matched to a gene: 11.

This clone was seen a single time. This chain links TRBV28 with TRBJ1-5; the match to TRBD1 covers 8 bases. V lost 2 bases, J lost 0 bases, and 0 bases stayed unmatched. This CDR3 spans 15 amino acids. The germline CDR1 and CDR2 sequences are MDHEN and SYDVKM. The CDR3 here is CASSLTGGSNQPQHF. The CDR3 DNA is TGTGCCAGCAGTTTAACAGGGGGTAGCAATCAGCCCCAGCATTTT.

This clone was seen just once. The V and J genes are TRBV7-9 and TRBJ2-1, with 13 nucleotides matching TRBD2. V dropped 8 bases and J dropped 7; count of bases not matched to a gene: 2. The CDR3 has 13 residues. CDR1 is SEHNR and CDR2 is FQNEAQ in the germline V gene (reference sequence). The CDR3 spells CASLLAGGNEQFF. The CDR3 DNA reads as TGTGCCAGCCTACTAGCGGGAGGGAATGAGCAGTTCTTC.

This sequence joins TRBV30 and TRBJ2-1, with 7 bases fitting TRBD2. V lost 3 bases, J lost 10 bases, and 6 bases stayed unmatched. The CDR3 loop spans 12 amino acids. Germline CDR1 and CDR2: GTSNPN and SVGIG (reference sequence). CDR3: CAWSGDYLEQFF. The CDR3 coding sequence is TGTGCCTGGAGCGGGGACTACTTAGAGCAGTTCTTC.

In its sample, this clone was seen once. J is TRBJ2-1 and V is TRBV30; D remains ambiguous. There are 14 residues in the CDR3. V was cut by 3 bases and J by 6 bases, with 15 bases left in between. Germline CDR1 and CDR2: GTSNPN and SVGIG (reference sequence). CDR3 sequence: CAWRDPPAGNEQFF. The CDR3 DNA sequence: TGTGCCTGGAGGGATCCTCCGGCCGGCAATGAGCAGTTCTTC.

This clone occurred a few times. The rearrangement links TRBV30 to TRBJ1-5; possible D gene TRBD1, 6 bases. CDR1 is GTSNPN and CDR2 is SVGIG in the germline V gene (reference sequence). With 4 bases removed from V and 3 bases from J, the gap between germline ends came to 19 bases. The CDR3 has 16 amino acids. In DNA form, the CDR3 reads TGTGCCTGGATTAAGGCGGGGGCCCCAGCCAATCAGCCCCAGCATTTT. It encodes CAWIKAGAPANQPQHF. The full variable domain, in which reference TRBV30 and TRBJ1-5 provide the parts outside the CDR3, is SQTIHQWPATLVQPVGSPLSLECTVEGTSNPNLYWYRQAAGRGLQLLFYSVGIGQISSEVPQNLSASRPQDRQFILSSKKLLLSDSGFYLCAWIKAGAPANQPQHFGDGTRLSIL.

The V and J genes are TRBV20-1 and TRBJ1-3; D remains unclear. V lost 6 bases to trimming and J lost 4 bases, with 7 bases between them. From germline, CDR1 is DFQATT and CDR2 SNEGSKA (reference sequence). The CDR3 is 11 residues long. CDR3 nucleotide sequence: TGCAGTGCCGAAGCCGGAAACACCATATATTTT. Protein product: CSAEAGNTIYF.

The V call is TRBV5-1, the J call TRBJ2-7, with 7 bases lining up with TRBD1. V shed 2 bases, J shed 4 bases, and the junction held 9 bases outside the gene matches. This CDR3 has 15 amino acids. Germline V CDR1 and CDR2: SGHRS, YFSETQ. CDR3 residues: CASSFRTGVKYEQYF. The DNA for the CDR3 is TGCGCCAGCAGCTTTAGGACAGGAGTTAAATACGAGCAGTACTTC. The whole variable domain, filled in from reference TRBV5-1 and TRBJ2-7, reads KAGVTQTPRYLIKTRGQQVTLSCSPISGHRSVSWYQQTPGQGLQFLFEYFSETQRNKGNFPGRFSGRQFSNSRSEMNVSTLELGDSALYLCASSFRTGVKYEQYFGPGTRLTVT.

The V and J genes are TRBV5-4 and TRBJ2-7; 11 nucleotides agree with TRBD2. The CDR3 extends over 15 amino acids. V lost 2 bases to trimming and J lost 9 bases; unmatched junction nucleotides: 10. Germline V gene lookup returns CDR1 SGHNT and CDR2 YYREEE (reference sequence). CDR3 in DNA: TGTGCCAGCAGCTTCTTAGCGGGAGGGCCTAAAGGGCAGTACTTC. Encoded protein: CASSFLAGGPKGQYF.